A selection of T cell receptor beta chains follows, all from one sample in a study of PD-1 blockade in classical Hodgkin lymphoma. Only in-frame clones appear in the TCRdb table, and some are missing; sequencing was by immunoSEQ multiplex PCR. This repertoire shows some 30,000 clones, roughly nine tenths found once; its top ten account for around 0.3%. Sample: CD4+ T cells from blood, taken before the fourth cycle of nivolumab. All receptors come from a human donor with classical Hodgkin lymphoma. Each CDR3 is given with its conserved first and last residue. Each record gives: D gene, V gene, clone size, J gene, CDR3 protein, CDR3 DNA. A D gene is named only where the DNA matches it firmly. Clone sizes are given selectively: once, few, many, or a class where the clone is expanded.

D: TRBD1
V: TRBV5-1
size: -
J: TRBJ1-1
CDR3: CASSLDRGLTNTEAFF
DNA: TGCGCCAGCAGCCTGGACAGGGGCCTAACGAACACTGAAGCTTTCTTT

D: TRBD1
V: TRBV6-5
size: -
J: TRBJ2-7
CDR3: CASRTGSYEQYF
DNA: TGTGCCAGCAGGACAGGGAGTTACGAGCAGTACTTC

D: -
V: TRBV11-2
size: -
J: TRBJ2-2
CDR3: CASSYRPDFTGPGELFF
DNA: TGTGCCAGCAGCTACCGGCCAGATTTTACAGGGCCCGGGGAGCTGTTTTTT

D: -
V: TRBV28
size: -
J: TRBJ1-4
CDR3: CASSFQRDANEKLFF
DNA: TGTGCCAGCAGTTTTCAAAGGGATGCTAATGAAAAACTGTTTTTT

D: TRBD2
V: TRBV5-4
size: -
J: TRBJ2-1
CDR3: CASSAGGGRAAYNEQFF
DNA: TGTGCCAGCAGCGCCGGGGGCGGGAGGGCTGCCTACAATGAGCAGTTCTTC

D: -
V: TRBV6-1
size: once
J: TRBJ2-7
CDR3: CASSPDRQSNEQYF
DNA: TGTGCCAGCAGTCCGGATCGCCAGTCCAACGAGCAGTACTTC

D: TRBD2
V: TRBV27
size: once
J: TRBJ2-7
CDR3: CASSLTSGKALVYEQYF
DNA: TGTGCCAGCAGTTTGACTAGCGGGAAGGCACTAGTCTACGAGCAGTACTTC

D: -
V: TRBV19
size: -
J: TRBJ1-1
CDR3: CASSSGGGEMNTEAFF
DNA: TGTGCCAGTAGTTCGGGAGGGGGGGAAATGAACACTGAAGCTTTCTTT

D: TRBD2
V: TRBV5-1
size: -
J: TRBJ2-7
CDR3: CASSPGTRNYEQYF
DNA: TGCGCCAGCAGCCCCGGGACTAGAAACTACGAGCAGTACTTC

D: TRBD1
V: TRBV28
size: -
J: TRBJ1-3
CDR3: CASSTPTGGASNTIYF
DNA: TGTGCCAGCAGTACACCCACAGGGGGCGCGTCAAACACCATATATTTT

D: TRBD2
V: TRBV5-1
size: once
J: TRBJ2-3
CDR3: CASSLGLAGWADTQYF
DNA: TGCGCCAGCAGCTTGGGACTAGCGGGATGGGCAGATACGCAGTATTTT

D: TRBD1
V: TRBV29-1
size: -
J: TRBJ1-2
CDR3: CSVVRSQGGYGYTF
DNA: TGCAGCGTTGTTCGATCGCAGGGGGGCTATGGCTACACCTTC

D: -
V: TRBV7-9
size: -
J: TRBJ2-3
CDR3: CASSTNSDTQYF
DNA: TGTGCCAGCAGCACAAATTCAGATACGCAGTATTTT

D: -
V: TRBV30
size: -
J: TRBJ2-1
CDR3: CAGRRARNEQFF
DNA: TGTGCCGGGCGCCGGGCTCGCAATGAGCAGTTCTTC

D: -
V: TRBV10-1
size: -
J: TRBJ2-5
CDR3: CASSRQVQETQYF
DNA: TGCGCCAGCAGCAGACAGGTCCAAGAGACCCAGTACTTC

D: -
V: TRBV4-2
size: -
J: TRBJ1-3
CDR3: CASSQDRISGNTIYF
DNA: TGTGCCAGCAGCCAAGATCGGATCTCTGGAAACACCATATATTTT

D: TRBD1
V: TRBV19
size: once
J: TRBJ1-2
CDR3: CATSQGTRGYTF
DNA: TGTGCCACCTCACAGGGGACGCGCGGCTACACCTTC

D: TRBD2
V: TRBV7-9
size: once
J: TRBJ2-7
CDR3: CASSSLLAGTREQYF
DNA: TGTGCCAGCAGCTCCTTACTAGCGGGAACACGAGAGCAGTACTTC

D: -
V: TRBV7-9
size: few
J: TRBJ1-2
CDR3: CASSPAPGQEWNYGYTF
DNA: TGTGCCAGCAGCCCTGCCCCCGGGCAGGAATGGAACTATGGCTACACCTTC

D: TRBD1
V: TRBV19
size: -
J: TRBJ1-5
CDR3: CASSQTGGNQPQHF
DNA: TGTGCCAGTAGTCAAACAGGGGGCAATCAGCCCCAGCATTTT

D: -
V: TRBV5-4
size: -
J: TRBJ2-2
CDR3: CASSLELGGTGELFF
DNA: TGTGCCAGCAGCTTGGAGTTGGGAGGTACCGGGGAGCTGTTTTTT

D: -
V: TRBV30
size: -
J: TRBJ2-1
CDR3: CAWTVLGGEQFF
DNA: TGTGCCTGGACTGTACTTGGCGGAGAGCAGTTCTTC

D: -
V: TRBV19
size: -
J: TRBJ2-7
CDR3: CASSWYVDTYEQYF
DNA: TGTGCCAGTAGTTGGTACGTCGACACCTACGAGCAGTACTTC

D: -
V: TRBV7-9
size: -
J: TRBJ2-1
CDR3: CASSNRVRGGDEQFF
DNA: TGTGCCAGCAGCAACAGGGTGAGAGGGGGGGATGAGCAGTTCTTC

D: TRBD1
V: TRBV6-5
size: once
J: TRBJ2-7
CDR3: CASSYSNRGSYEQYF
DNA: TGTGCCAGCAGTTACTCCAACAGGGGCTCCTACGAGCAGTACTTC

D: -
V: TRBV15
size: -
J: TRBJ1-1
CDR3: CATSRGLNTEAFF
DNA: TGTGCCACCAGCAGAGGACTGAACACTGAAGCTTTCTTT

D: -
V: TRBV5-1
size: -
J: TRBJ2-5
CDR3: CASSNREETQYF
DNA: TGCGCCAGCAGTAACCGGGAAGAGACCCAGTACTTC

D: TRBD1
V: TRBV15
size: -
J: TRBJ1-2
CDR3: CATSTPGQAYGYTF
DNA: TGTGCCACCAGCACCCCGGGACAGGCCTATGGCTACACCTTC

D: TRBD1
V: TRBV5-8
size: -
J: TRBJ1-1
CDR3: CASSMDRAGNTEAFF
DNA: TGTGCCAGCAGCATGGACAGGGCGGGAAACACTGAAGCTTTCTTT

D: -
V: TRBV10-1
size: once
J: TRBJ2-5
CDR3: CASSESTAGETQYF
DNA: TGCGCCAGCAGTGAGTCGACCGCGGGAGAGACCCAGTACTTC

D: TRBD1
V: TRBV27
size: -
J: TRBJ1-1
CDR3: CASRVTGGATEAFF
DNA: TGTGCCAGCAGGGTGACAGGGGGCGCGACTGAAGCTTTCTTT

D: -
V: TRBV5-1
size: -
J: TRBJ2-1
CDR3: CASSEGTSSYNEQFF
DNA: TGCGCCAGCAGCGAGGGAACTAGCTCCTACAATGAGCAGTTCTTC

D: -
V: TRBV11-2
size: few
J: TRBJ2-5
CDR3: CASSPVGTPQETQYF
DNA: TGTGCCAGCAGCCCCGTGGGAACTCCCCAAGAGACCCAGTACTTC

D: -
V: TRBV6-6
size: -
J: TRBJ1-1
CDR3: CASSPRARAGTEAFF
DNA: TGTGCCAGCAGTCCCCGCGCGCGGGCGGGCACTGAAGCTTTCTTT

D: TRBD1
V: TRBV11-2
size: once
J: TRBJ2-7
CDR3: CASTNLDRGSYEQYF
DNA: TGTGCCAGCACCAATCTAGACAGGGGGTCCTACGAGCAGTACTTC

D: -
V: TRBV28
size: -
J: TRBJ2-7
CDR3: CASSLFAEQYF
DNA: TGTGCCAGCAGTTTATTCGCCGAGCAGTACTTC

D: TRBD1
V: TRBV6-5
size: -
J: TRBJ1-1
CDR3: CASTYFQGAEAFF
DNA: TGTGCCAGCACCTACTTCCAGGGGGCTGAAGCTTTCTTT

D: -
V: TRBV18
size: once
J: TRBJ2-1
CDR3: CASSRYSLGSDEQFF
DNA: TGTGCCAGCTCACGGTATTCACTAGGCTCCGATGAGCAGTTCTTC

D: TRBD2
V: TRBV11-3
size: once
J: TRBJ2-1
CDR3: CASSPPGLAGVHEQFF
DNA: TGTGCCAGCAGCCCACCGGGACTAGCGGGAGTGCATGAGCAGTTCTTC

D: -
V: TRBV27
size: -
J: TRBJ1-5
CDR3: CASSPPFQPQHF
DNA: TGTGCCAGCAGTCCCCCCTTTCAGCCCCAGCATTTT

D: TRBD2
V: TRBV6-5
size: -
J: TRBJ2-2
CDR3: CASRLAVNTGELFF
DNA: TGTGCCAGTCGACTAGCGGTGAACACCGGGGAGCTGTTTTTT

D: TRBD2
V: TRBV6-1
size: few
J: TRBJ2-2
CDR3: CASSESTSGANTGELFF
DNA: TGTGCCAGCAGTGAATCCACTAGCGGAGCGAACACCGGGGAGCTGTTTTTT

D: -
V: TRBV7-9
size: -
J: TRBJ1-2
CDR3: CASSPMGGTNYGYTF
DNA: TGTGCCAGCAGCCCTATGGGGGGCACAAACTATGGCTACACCTTC

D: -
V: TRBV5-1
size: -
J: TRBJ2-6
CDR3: CASSLGQVRSSGANVLTF
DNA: TGCGCCAGCAGCTTAGGCCAGGTGCGAAGCTCTGGGGCCAACGTCCTGACTTTC

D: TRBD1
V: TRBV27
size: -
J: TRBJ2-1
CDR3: CASSPRTGGGHEQFF
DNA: TGTGCCAGCAGTCCCCGGACAGGGGGCGGGCATGAGCAGTTCTTC

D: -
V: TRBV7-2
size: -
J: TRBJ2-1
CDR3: CASSPRWEQFF
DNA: TGTGCCAGCAGCCCGCGGTGGGAGCAGTTCTTC

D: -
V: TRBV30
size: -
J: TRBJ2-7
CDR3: CACRTSYEQYF
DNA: TGTGCCTGCAGGACCTCCTACGAGCAGTACTTC

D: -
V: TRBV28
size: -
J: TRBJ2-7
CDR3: CASSHRGPRSYEQYF
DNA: TGTGCCAGCAGCCACCGGGGGCCTCGATCCTACGAGCAGTACTTC

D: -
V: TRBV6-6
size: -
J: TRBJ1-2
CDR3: CASSNEPRIYGYTF
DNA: TGTGCCAGCAGCAACGAACCTCGCATATATGGCTACACCTTC

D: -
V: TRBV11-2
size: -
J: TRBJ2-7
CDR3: CASSLIQGSAVHEQYF
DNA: TGTGCCAGCAGCTTAATCCAGGGCTCCGCCGTGCACGAGCAGTACTTC

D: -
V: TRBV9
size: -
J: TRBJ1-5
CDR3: CASSPRGGNQPQHF
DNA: TGTGCCAGCAGCCCCAGGGGAGGCAATCAGCCCCAGCATTTT

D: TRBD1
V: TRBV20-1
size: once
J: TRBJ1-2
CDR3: CSGQDRVGYTF
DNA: TGCAGTGGACAGGACAGGGTTGGCTACACCTTC